This entry concerns a single TCR beta chain. Antigen specificity is unknown. This entry comes from a study of shared clonotypes between healthy human individuals. Findings and limits, study-wide: Apart from blood, nothing was sampled; tissue repertoires likely differ.

The repertoire was sequenced with immunoSEQ multiplex PCR; TCRdb's copy has only in-frame clones and lacks some. Among some 2.3 million clones listed, about 92% were seen once. The germline V gene has CDR1 SGHAT and CDR2 FQDESV (reference sequence). Trimming took off 4 bases at V and 4 bases at J, with 16 bases between the two ends. There are 15 residues in the CDR3. The chain links TRBV11-1 to TRBJ1-2, with D perhaps matching TRBD1 (6 bases). The source material was naive CD4+ T cells from PBMCs. Subset here: CD45RA+ positively selected. The sequence was obtained from a young man in good health. Some clones in this sample may be carry-over from other donors' samples. The CDR3 loop is CASSSSRNRVYGYTF. CDR3 bases: TGTGCCAGCAGCTCTTCAAGGAACAGGGTCTATGGCTACACCTTC.